Shown below are 10 T cell receptor beta chains from a single sample sequenced in a study of cytomegalovirus exposure and HLA in healthy donors. Both 60 Vbeta primers and 13 Jbeta primers went into the PCR. Here immunoSEQ multiplex PCR was the method, and the copy in TCRdb shows in-frame clones only, minus some. This sample contains about 160,000 clones. Specimen: PBMCs. These receptors all come from a woman in her 50s in good health and CMV-seronegative.

This chain uses TRBV13 with TRBJ2-3, with 7 bases lining up with TRBD2. The length of the CDR3 is 12 residues. Germline V gene lookup returns CDR1 PRHDT and CDR2 FYEKMQ (reference sequence). Trimming removed 5 bases from V and 6 bases from J; junction bases left unmatched: 2. The DNA for the CDR3 is TGTGCCAGCAGCCCCGGGGGGGATACGCAGTATTTT. Its translation is CASSPGGDTQYF.

The CDR3 reads CASSVGGHINYGYTF. In nucleotides, the CDR3 is TGTGCCAGCAGCGTAGGGGGACACATCAACTATGGCTACACCTTC. The V call is TRBV9, the J call TRBJ1-2, with D perhaps matching TRBD1 (6 bases). Germline values: CDR1 SGDLS, CDR2 YYNGEE. Between the trimmed V and J ends, which lost 0 bases and 2 bases, there was a span of 11 bases. This CDR3 is built from 15 residues.

The chain is built from TRBV9 and TRBJ2-3; D is perhaps TRBD2 (7 bases). The germline V gene has CDR1 SGDLS and CDR2 YYNGEE. The CDR3 sequence is 15 residues long. V was cut by 4 bases and J by 3 bases, with 15 bases left in between. CDR3 sequence reads: CASSHREGGTDTQYF. The CDR3, as DNA: TGTGCCAGCAGCCACAGGGAGGGGGGGACAGATACGCAGTATTTT.

The chain employs TRBV28 and TRBJ1-6; 9 bases align to TRBD1. CDR1 and CDR2 (germline): MDHEN, SYDVKM. V lost 3 bases to trimming and J lost 6 bases; unmatched junction nucleotides: 0. The CDR3 spans 14 residues. In nucleotides, the CDR3 is TGTGCCAGCAGTTTGGGACAGGGTAATTCACCCCTCCACTTT. Its translation is CASSLGQGNSPLHF. Full variable domain (outside the CDR3, taken from reference TRBV28 and TRBJ1-6): DVKVTQSSRYLVKRTGEKVFLECVQDMDHENMFWYRQDPGLGLRLIYFSYDVKMKEKGDIPEGYSVSREKKERFSLILESASTNQTSMYLCASSLGQGNSPLHFGNGTRLTVT.

CDR3 sequence (DNA): TGCGCCAGCAGCCAACCGACTAGCGCTTACAATGAGCAGTTCTTC. It encodes CASSQPTSAYNEQFF. J is TRBJ2-1 and V is TRBV4-1, with 8 bases that match TRBD2. Germline CDR1 and CDR2: MGHRA and YSYEKL. The length of the CDR3 is 15 residues. V shed 2 bases and J 4 bases; nucleotides not matched to a gene: 4.

This chain connects TRBV5-4 to TRBJ1-4; D unclear. V lost 4 bases to trimming and J lost 5 bases, with 6 bases between them. Germline V gives CDR1 SGHNT, CDR2 YYREEE (reference sequence). This CDR3 has 12 amino acids. CDR3 DNA sequence: TGTGCCAGCAGCGGAGGGAATGAAAAACTGTTTTTT. Protein product: CASSGGNEKLFF.

The chain links TRBV6-1 to TRBJ2-2; 8 positions match TRBD1. In germline, CDR1 is MNHNS, CDR2 SASEGT. This CDR3 is built from 15 residues. J lost 4 bases, V lost 2 bases, and 3 bases had no gene match. In nucleotides, the CDR3 is TGTGCCAGCAGTGAAAGGACAGGGACCACCGGGGAGCTGTTTTTT. Its translation: CASSERTGTTGELFF.

The chain couples TRBV7-2 to TRBJ1-4, with D maybe TRBD1 (6 bases). In germline, CDR1 is SGHTA, CDR2 FQGNSA. CDR3 length: 17 residues. V lost 2 bases and J lost 4, with 17 bases in between. CDR3: CASSLNRDFDNNEKLFF. For the CDR3, the DNA is TGTGCCAGCAGCTTAAACAGGGATTTTGACAATAATGAAAAACTGTTTTTT. Full variable domain (rest looked up from reference TRBV7-2 and TRBJ1-4): GAGVSQSPSNKVTEKGKDVELRCDPISGHTALYWYRQSLGQGLEFLIYFQGNSAPDKSGLPSDRFSAERTGGSVSTLTIQRTQQEDSAVYLCASSLNRDFDNNEKLFFGSGTQLSVL.

As DNA, the CDR3 is TGTGCCAGAAGCCTACCCCCCAATCAGCCCCAGCATTTT. Translated: CARSLPPNQPQHF. This sequence joins TRBV5-3 and TRBJ1-5; D is undetermined. TRBV5-3 is classed as an ORF, of uncertain function. The length of the CDR3 is 13 residues. Trimming shortened V by 4 bases and J by 3 bases, and 8 bases separated the two germline ends.

The chain has TRBV5-6 and TRBJ1-5, with a possible D match to TRBD1 (5 bases). V was cut by 1 base and J by 4 bases, with 6 bases left in between. The germline gives CDR1 SGHDT, CDR2 YYEEEE. There are 13 residues in the CDR3. This CDR3 reads CASSLKGNQPQHF. The CDR3 DNA follows: TGTGCCAGCAGCTTGAAGGGGAATCAGCCCCAGCATTTT.